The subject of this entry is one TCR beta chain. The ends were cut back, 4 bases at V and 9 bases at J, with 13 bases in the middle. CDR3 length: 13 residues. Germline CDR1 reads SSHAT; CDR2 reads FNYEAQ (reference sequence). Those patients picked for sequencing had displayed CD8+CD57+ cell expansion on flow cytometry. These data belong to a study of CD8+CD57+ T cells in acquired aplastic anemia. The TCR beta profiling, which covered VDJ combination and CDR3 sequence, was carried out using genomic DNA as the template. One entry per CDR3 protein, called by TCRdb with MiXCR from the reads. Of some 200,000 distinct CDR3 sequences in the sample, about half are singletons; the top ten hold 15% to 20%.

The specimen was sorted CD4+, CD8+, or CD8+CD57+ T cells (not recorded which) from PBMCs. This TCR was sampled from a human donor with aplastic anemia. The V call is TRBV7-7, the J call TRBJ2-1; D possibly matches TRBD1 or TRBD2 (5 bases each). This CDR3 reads CASSSTPGSEQFF. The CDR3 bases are TGTGCCAGCAGCTCCACCCCAGGGAGTGAGCAGTTCTTC.